This entry features one T cell receptor (beta chain) sequence. The antigen remains unidentified. The data originate from a study of T cells in Graves' hyperthyroidism and ophthalmopathy. Amplified TCR beta CDR3 regions came from RNA transcripts. HTBI primers were employed in a first-round RT-PCR of the TCR CDR3. TCRdb re-analysed the multiplex PCR reads in MiXCR, keeping a single row per CDR3 protein. The sample shows 750,000 to 900,000 distinct CDR3 sequences, 38% of them seen only once. Stable Graves' hyperthyroidism denoted no ophthalmopathy progression over 18 months. Study observations and caveats: Blood also held most thyroid clonotypes expanded beyond 0.001.

Germline V gene sequence: CDR1 SGHTA, CDR2 FQGNSA. The CDR3 sequence is 16 residues long. The junction had 10 bases not matched to a gene; V was cut back by 6 bases and J by 6 bases. The material sequenced was blood. The chain couples TRBV7-2 to TRBJ2-1; 11 nucleotides align to TRBD2. This sequence was found in a man younger than 35 with Graves' hyperthyroidism. The CDR3 DNA reads as TGTGCCAGCAGTCCCCTGGGGACTAGCGGAACCAATGAGCAGTTCTTC. This gives the protein CASSPLGTSGTNEQFF.